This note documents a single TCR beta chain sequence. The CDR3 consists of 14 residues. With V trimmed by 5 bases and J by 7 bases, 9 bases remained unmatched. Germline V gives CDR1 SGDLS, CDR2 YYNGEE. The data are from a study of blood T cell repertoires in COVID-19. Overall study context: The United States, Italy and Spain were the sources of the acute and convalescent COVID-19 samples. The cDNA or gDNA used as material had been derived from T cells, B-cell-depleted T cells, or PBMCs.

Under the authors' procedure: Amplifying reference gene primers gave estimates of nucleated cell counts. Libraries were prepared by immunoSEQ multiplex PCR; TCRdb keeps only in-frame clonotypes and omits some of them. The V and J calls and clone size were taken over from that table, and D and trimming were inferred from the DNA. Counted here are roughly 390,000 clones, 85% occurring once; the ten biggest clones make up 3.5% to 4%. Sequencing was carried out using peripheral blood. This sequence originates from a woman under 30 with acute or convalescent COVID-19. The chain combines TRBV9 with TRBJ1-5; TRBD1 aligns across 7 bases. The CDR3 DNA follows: TGTGCCAGCAGTGCGACAGGGTCTAGCCAGCCCCAGCATTTT. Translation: CASSATGSSQPQHF.